This record covers a single T cell receptor beta chain. Its specificity is not known. The data were obtained in a study of cytomegalovirus exposure and HLA in healthy donors. The study's findings and limits: 16,951 TCR beta sequences were associated with HLA alleles at 0.05 false discovery rate in a later analysis. TCR beta chains numbering more than 150 were designated cytomegalovirus-associated.

Germline assignment: CDR1 MNHEY and CDR2 SVGAGI. The CDR3 runs to 12 residues. Trimming cost V 4 bases and J 9 bases, with 13 bases left between them. PCR amplification relied on 60 Vbeta primers (plus 13 Jbeta primers). The data were produced by immunoSEQ multiplex PCR, yet TCRdb's version contains in-frame clones alone and is incomplete. The sample lists 150,000 to 200,000 clones, approximately 85% occurring once. The receptor was isolated from a young man in good health and CMV-seropositive. The rearrangement uses TRBV6-5 and TRBJ2-7, with D possibly matching TRBD1 (6 bases). Sequenced sample: PBMCs. The CDR3 here is CASSWDNQGQYF. CDR3 in DNA: TGTGCCAGCAGTTGGGACAATCAGGGGCAGTACTTC.